This T cell receptor (beta chain) was obtained from a study of a mutant IDH1 vaccine in newly diagnosed glioma. Whole-study context: Among treated patients, about 60% were male and 37.5% female, and mean age was approximately 40 years.

Data came from immunoSEQ multiplex PCR; TCRdb stores just in-frame clones and leaves some out. The table includes tens of thousands of clones, over 65% detected once. Note on this clone: Antigen unknown.

The V and J ends lost 1 base and 5 bases, in that order; junction bases with no gene match: 1. Germline V gives CDR1 SGHTA, CDR2 FQGNSA. This CDR3 is built from 13 residues. The time point: week 35, safety follow-up. Every vaccination contained 300 ug of the mutant IDH1 20-mer peptide and was paired with topical imiquimod. The sample in question was PBMCs, obtained from a glioma patient whose treatment included an IDH1 peptide vaccine. This chain uses TRBV7-2 with TRBJ1-1, with 7 bases identical to TRBD1. The sequence was obtained from a man under 40 with glioma. The CDR3 coding sequence is TGTGCCAGCAGCTTAGACAGGGGAACTGAAGCTTTCTTT. It translates to CASSLDRGTEAFF.